Below are 9 T cell receptor beta chains sequenced from a single sample in a study of blood T cell repertoires in COVID-19. Generated by immunoSEQ multiplex PCR, the TCRdb table keeps only in-frame clones and is missing some. The sample lists 300,000 to 350,000 clones, roughly nine tenths seen once, with over 8.5% in the top ten. Sequencing was carried out using PBMCs or T cells enriched from blood (not recorded which). The receptors come from a woman in her 30s who had recovered from COVID-19.

This sequence joins TRBV13 and TRBJ1-1; D uncertain. Germline V gene sequence: CDR1 PRHDT, CDR2 FYEKMQ (reference sequence). The CDR3 loop spans 14 amino acids. The V gene lost 0 bases and the J gene lost 1 base, with 6 bases spanning the gap. CDR3 protein: CASSLGQPNTEAFF. CDR3 DNA: TGTGCCAGCAGCTTAGGACAGCCGAACACTGAAGCTTTCTTT. Drawing the rest from reference TRBV13 and TRBJ1-1, the complete variable domain is AAGVIQSPRHLIKEKRETATLKCYPIPRHDTVYWYQQGPGQDPQFLISFYEKMQSDKGSIPDRFSAQQFSDYHSELNMSSLELGDSALYFCASSLGQPNTEAFFGQGTRLTVV.

The CDR3 sequence is CASSGDRVSGYTF. In DNA form, the CDR3 reads TGCGCCAGCAGTGGTGATCGAGTTTCTGGCTACACCTTC. This chain uses TRBV10-2 with TRBJ1-2; D remains ambiguous. V was shortened by 4 bases and J by 7 bases, with 13 bases between the two germline ends. The CDR3 totals 13 residues. Germline V gives CDR1 WSHSY, CDR2 SAAADI.

This clone came up once. The V and J genes are TRBV6-5 and TRBJ2-7, with D possibly being TRBD2 (5 bases). Trimming pared 4 bases from V and 6 bases from J, leaving 19 bases between. The CDR3 sequence is 15 residues long. Per the germline V gene, CDR1 is MNHEY and CDR2 is SVGAGI. The CDR3 sequence is CASSSPRGGIGEQYF. The CDR3 DNA sequence: TGTGCCAGCAGTTCCCCACGGGGTGGGATTGGCGAGCAGTACTTC.

The chain links TRBV28 to TRBJ1-5; D remains ambiguous. V shed 3 bases and J shed 5 bases, with 17 bases lying between them. Germline V CDR1 and CDR2: MDHEN, SYDVKM. The CDR3 covers 16 residues. Written as DNA, the CDR3 is TGTGCCAGCAGTTTCGGTTGGGAGAGACAAGATCAGCCCCAGCATTTT. Its translation is CASSFGWERQDQPQHF. The complete variable domain, with remaining parts taken from reference TRBV28 and TRBJ1-5, reads DVKVTQSSRYLVKRTGEKVFLECVQDMDHENMFWYRQDPGLGLRLIYFSYDVKMKEKGDIPEGYSVSREKKERFSLILESASTNQTSMYLCASSFGWERQDQPQHFGDGTRLSIL.

The chain uses TRBV15 and TRBJ1-5; 9 bases are shared with TRBD1. In germline, CDR1 is LNHNV, CDR2 YYDKDF (reference sequence). The V and J ends lost 5 bases and 4 bases, in that order; junction bases with no gene match: 9. This CDR3 is built from 16 residues. The CDR3: CATSGRDRVGNQPQHF. The CDR3 coding sequence is TGTGCCACCAGCGGAAGGGACAGGGTGGGGAATCAGCCCCAGCATTTT.

The rearrangement joins TRBV27 to TRBJ1-5; D is unclear. The CDR3 length is 13 residues. Trimming cost V 3 bases and J 7 bases, with 10 bases left between them. CDR1 and CDR2 (germline): MNHEY, SMNVEV (reference sequence). As DNA, the CDR3 is TGTGCCAGCAGTTTGCGGGGAAGACAGCCCCAGCATTTT. It yields the protein CASSLRGRQPQHF.

This chain uses TRBV19 with TRBJ2-3, with TRBD2 identical over 13 bases. The V segment lost 3 bases and the J segment 6 bases; nucleotides outside the gene matches: 9. The CDR3 length is 17 residues. CDR1 LNHDA and CDR2 SQIVND come from the germline V gene (reference sequence). The CDR3 reads CASSMTGLAGVFDTQYF. The CDR3 DNA follows: TGTGCCAGTAGTATGACCGGACTAGCGGGAGTGTTTGATACGCAGTATTTT.

The genes are TRBV27 and TRBJ1-2; no reliable D call. CDR1 MNHEY and CDR2 SMNVEV come from the germline V gene (reference sequence). Trimming took 3 bases from V and 0 from J, leaving 11 bases between them. The CDR3 runs to 15 residues. CDR3 residues: CASSFSTATNYGYTF. CDR3 nucleotides: TGTGCCAGCAGTTTTTCTACAGCTACTAACTATGGCTACACCTTC.

CDR3 protein: CASSLGRSGVQGTDTQYF. The CDR3 region has the DNA TGTGCCAGCAGCTTAGGCAGGTCGGGAGTTCAGGGCACAGATACGCAGTATTTT. The J gene is TRBJ2-3, the V gene TRBV7-2; the D gene is possibly TRBD2 (6 bases). Germline V gene sequence: CDR1 SGHTA, CDR2 FQGNSA. The length of the CDR3 is 18 residues. Trimming took off 1 base at V and 1 base at J, with 18 bases between the two ends.